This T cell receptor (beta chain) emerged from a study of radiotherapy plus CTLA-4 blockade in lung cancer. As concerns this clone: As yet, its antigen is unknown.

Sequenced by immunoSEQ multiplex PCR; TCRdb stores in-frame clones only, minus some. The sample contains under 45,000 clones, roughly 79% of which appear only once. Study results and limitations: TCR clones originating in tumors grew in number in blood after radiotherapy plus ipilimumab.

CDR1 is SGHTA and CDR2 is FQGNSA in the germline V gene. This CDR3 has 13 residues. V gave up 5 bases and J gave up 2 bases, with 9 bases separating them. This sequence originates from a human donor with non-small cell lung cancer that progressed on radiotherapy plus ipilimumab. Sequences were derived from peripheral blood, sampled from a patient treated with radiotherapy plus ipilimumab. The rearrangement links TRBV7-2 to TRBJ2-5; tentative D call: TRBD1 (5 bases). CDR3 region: CASSVRVQETQYF. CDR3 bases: TGTGCCAGCAGCGTCAGGGTTCAAGAGACCCAGTACTTC.